This TCR beta chain originates from a study of cytomegalovirus exposure and HLA in healthy donors. About this clone itself: What it binds is unknown.

Study findings and constraints: Later analysis identified some 16,000 TCR beta sequences associated with HLA alleles, using a false discovery rate threshold of 0.05. TCR association rates varied by HLA locus in a later analysis, with DRB1 highest and HLA-C lowest.

This PCR relied on a set of 60 Vbeta primers and 13 Jbeta primers. Profiled with immunoSEQ multiplex PCR; TCRdb holds only in-frame clones, not every one. In the table there are 90,000 to 140,000 clones, about three quarters of which are singletons. This TCR came from a male donor in good health and CMV-seronegative. The sample taken for sequencing was PBMCs.

Here the CDR3 reads CASSGGQVLYEQYF. For the CDR3, the DNA is TGTGCCAGCAGTGGGGGACAGGTACTCTACGAGCAGTACTTC. The rearrangement links TRBV25-1 to TRBJ2-7, with 8 nucleotides matching TRBD1. CDR3 length: 14 amino acids. Germline-derived CDR1 and CDR2 are MGHDK and SYGVNS. J lost 3 bases, V lost 4 bases, and 5 bases had no gene match.